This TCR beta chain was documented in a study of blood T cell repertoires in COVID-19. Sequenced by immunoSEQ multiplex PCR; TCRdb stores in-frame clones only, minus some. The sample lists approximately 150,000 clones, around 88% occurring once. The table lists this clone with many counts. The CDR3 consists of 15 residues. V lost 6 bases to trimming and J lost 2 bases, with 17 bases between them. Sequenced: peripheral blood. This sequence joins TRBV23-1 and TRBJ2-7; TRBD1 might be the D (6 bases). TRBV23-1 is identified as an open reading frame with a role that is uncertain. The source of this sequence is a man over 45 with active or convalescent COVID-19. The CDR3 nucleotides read TGCGCCAGCAGAAGAAGGGCCAGGGGCACCTACGAGCAGTACTTC. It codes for CASRRRARGTYEQYF.